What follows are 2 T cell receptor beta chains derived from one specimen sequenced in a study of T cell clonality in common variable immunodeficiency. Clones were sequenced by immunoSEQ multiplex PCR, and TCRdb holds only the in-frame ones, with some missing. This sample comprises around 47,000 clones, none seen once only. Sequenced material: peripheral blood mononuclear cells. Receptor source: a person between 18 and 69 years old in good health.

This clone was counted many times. CDR3: CASSLRRNQPQHF. CDR3 bases read: TGTGCCAGCAGTTTAAGGCGCAATCAGCCC. The chain is built from TRBV12-3 or TRBV12-4 and TRBJ1-5; D is unclear. Sequencing ends 3 residues short of the CDR3 end; the germline J gene provides the rest. V was pared by 2 bases and J by 2 bases, with 4 bases between. The CDR3 consists of 13 residues.

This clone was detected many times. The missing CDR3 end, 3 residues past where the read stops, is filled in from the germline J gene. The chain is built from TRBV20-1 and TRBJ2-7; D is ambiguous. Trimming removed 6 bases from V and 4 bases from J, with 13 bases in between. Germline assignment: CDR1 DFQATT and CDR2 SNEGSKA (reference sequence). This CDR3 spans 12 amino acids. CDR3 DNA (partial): TGCAGTGCCGCAGGAGTGGTATACGAG. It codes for CSAAGVVYE. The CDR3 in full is CSAAGVVYEQYF.